This T cell receptor (beta chain) is from a study of blood T cell repertoires in COVID-19. Study-wide background: COVID-19 samples, acute and convalescent, were from the United States, Italy and Spain. T cells, B-cell-depleted T cells, or PBMCs provided the cDNA or gDNA that served as material.

TCRdb keeps only in-frame clones here, not all; method: immunoSEQ multiplex PCR. Of 70,000 to 95,000 clones detected, roughly 80% appear once; the ten largest clones hold around 12%. Trimming left V 7 bases short and J 5 bases short, with 17 bases between. In germline, CDR1 is MNHNY, CDR2 SVGAGI (reference sequence). The CDR3 totals 14 residues. The V gene is TRBV6-6, the J gene TRBJ2-5, with D tentatively TRBD1 (6 bases). Sequenced: peripheral blood. The sequence was collected from a woman between 40 and 55 years old with active or convalescent COVID-19. The CDR3 sequence is CASTPRQGLETQYF. For the CDR3, the DNA is TGTGCCAGCACCCCCCGGCAGGGGTTGGAGACCCAGTACTTC.